The sequence of this T cell receptor beta chain was determined in a study of T-cell memory formation after mild COVID-19. Study summary: The study found TCR clusters largely donor specific. Overall study findings and caveats: Largely, contracting CD4+ clones fell within CM and EM, and contracting CD8+ clones within EMRA. Some responding clones appeared in pre-infection memory, suggesting cross-reactive memory joined. Among clones contracting day 15 to 85, CD4/CD8 was balanced, whereas later expanders leaned CD4+.

Regarding this clonotype: No antigen is known for it.

The V gene's germline CDR1 is SGHTA and CDR2 FQGTGA. The CDR3 consists of 15 residues. V shed 1 base and J shed 5 bases, with 14 bases lying between them. TCRdb reanalysed the 5' RACE reads using MiXCR and keeps one entry per CDR3 protein. In the table there are about 160,000 distinct CDR3 sequences, around a third of which are singletons. The clonotype comes from an adult woman who had mild COVID-19 (a few samples of this study predate the infection). Cell type and time point are not known. The gene calls are TRBV7-3 and TRBJ1-1; D is perhaps TRBD1 (5 bases). The sample taken for sequencing was PBMCs or a T cell subset sorted from them (not recorded which). The CDR3 bases are TGTGCCAGCAGCTTAAGGGGGACGGTGGGTACTGAAGCTTTCTTT. Amino acid sequence: CASSLRGTVGTEAFF. The full variable domain, with the rest looked up from reference TRBV7-3 and TRBJ1-1, is GAGVSQTPSNKVTEKGKYVELRCDPISGHTALYWYRQSLGQGPEFLIYFQGTGAADDSGLPNDRFFAVRPEGSVSTLKIQRTERGDSAVYLCASSLRGTVGTEAFFGQGTRLTVV.